What follows are 21 T cell receptor beta chains derived from one specimen sequenced in a study of blood T cell repertoires in COVID-19. Libraries were prepared by immunoSEQ multiplex PCR; TCRdb keeps only in-frame clonotypes and omits some of them. This repertoire shows approximately 120,000 clones, approximately 90% found once; its top ten account for less than 2%. Sequenced input: peripheral blood. The source of these receptors is a human donor in a cohort sampled during active COVID-19.

V usage is TRBV11-2 and J usage is TRBJ2-1, with 8 bases lining up with TRBD2. The CDR3 spans 17 residues. Germline values: CDR1 SGHAT, CDR2 FQNNGV. V dropped 6 bases and J dropped 5; count of bases not matched to a gene: 15. CDR3 DNA sequence: TGTGCCAGCAGGCTCCAGCTAGGGACTAGAAATCACAATGAGCAGTTCTTC. The encoded protein is CASRLQLGTRNHNEQFF.

This clone was detected a few times. One base away lies a much larger clone, so this may be a sequencing read error. J is TRBJ2-2 and V is TRBV5-6; 8 nucleotides line up with TRBD1. With V trimmed by 4 bases and J by 1 base, 3 bases remained unmatched. Germline CDR1 SGHDT, CDR2 YYEEEE. This CDR3 contains 15 residues. CDR3 bases: TGTGCCAGCAGCCCGGGGACAGGGAACACCGGGGAGCTGTTTTTT. Protein: CASSPGTGNTGELFF.

Only a few counts were recorded for this clone. The rearrangement links TRBV28 to TRBJ2-7; TRBD2 is a possible D gene (6 bases). V dropped 6 bases and J dropped 7 bases, with 25 bases sitting between them. The CDR3 consists of 16 residues. In germline, CDR1 is MDHEN, CDR2 SYDVKM. CDR3 sequence (DNA): TGTGCCAGCAGCACATGGCGGGGCGGCATGGGTTATGAGCAGTACTTC. This translates into CASSTWRGGMGYEQYF.

This sequence joins TRBV4-1 and TRBJ2-7, with TRBD2 matching 8 bases. The CDR3 sequence is 17 residues long. Trimming took 1 base from V and 0 from J; bases not matched to a gene: 8. Germline V gene lookup returns CDR1 MGHRA and CDR2 YSYEKL. The CDR3 reads CASSQVSSGSSSYEQYF. The DNA for the CDR3 is TGCGCCAGCAGCCAAGTGTCTAGCGGGTCGAGCTCCTACGAGCAGTACTTC.

V and J are TRBV5-5 and TRBJ1-6; 8 nucleotides line up with TRBD1. V lost 0 bases, J lost 14 bases, and 10 bases stayed unmatched. The CDR3 loop spans 15 amino acids. The germline V gene has CDR1 SGHKS and CDR2 YYEKEE (reference sequence). The CDR3 is CASSLGSGQEISLHF. The CDR3 DNA is TGTGCCAGCAGCTTGGGTTCGGGACAGGAGATATCCCTCCACTTT.

This clone was seen just once. Because it lacks the conserved phenylalanine or tryptophan at the end, this CDR3 is likely a read error. The DNA is omitted, as the CDR3 cannot be located on it reliably, and the CDR3 follows TCRdb's listing. Here the CDR3 reads CASSLSSGGP. The chain carries TRBV5-4 and TRBJ2-7; TRBD2, the table's D call, was not compared with the DNA. CDR1 is SGHNT and CDR2 is YYREEE in the germline V gene (reference sequence). The CDR3 contains 10 residues when both ends are counted.

This chain connects TRBV5-4 to TRBJ2-5, with 7 bases that match TRBD1. With V trimmed by 0 bases and J by 2 bases, 1 base remained unmatched. This CDR3 contains 14 residues. Per the germline V gene, CDR1 is SGHNT and CDR2 is YYREEE (reference sequence). CDR3 amino acids: CASSLGTGQETQYF. The DNA of the CDR3 is TGTGCCAGCAGCTTGGGGACAGGACAAGAGACCCAGTACTTC.

The chain is built from TRBV4-2 and TRBJ2-3; no clear D gene. Deletions cut 0 bases from V and 0 bases from J, with 7 bases between. Germline lookup yields CDR1 LGHNA and CDR2 YNFKEQ. CDR3 length equals 15 residues. The CDR3 coding sequence is TGTGCCAGCAGCCAAGATAGATCCAGCACAGATACGCAGTATTTT. Amino acids: CASSQDRSSTDTQYF.

The rearrangement joins TRBV6-5 to TRBJ1-4, with 8 bases aligning to TRBD1. V lost 6 bases, J lost 5 bases, and 5 bases stayed unmatched. Germline assignment: CDR1 MNHEY and CDR2 SVGAGI. The CDR3 runs to 14 residues. As DNA, the CDR3 is TGTGCCAGCAGATGGGGACAGGCGAATGAAAAACTGTTTTTT. Its protein is CASRWGQANEKLFF.

This sequence joins TRBV30 and TRBJ1-2; the D gene is possibly TRBD1 (5 bases). Germline V gives CDR1 GTSNPN, CDR2 SVGIG (reference sequence). V lost 3 bases to trimming and J lost 8 bases, with 16 bases between them. The CDR3 is 13 residues long. CDR3 sequence reads: CAWSRVWGQGYTF. For the CDR3, the DNA is TGTGCCTGGAGCCGCGTATGGGGCCAGGGCTACACCTTC.

The chain combines TRBV4-1 with TRBJ2-3; D is possibly TRBD2 (5 bases). The V and J ends lost 0 bases and 2 bases respectively, with 15 bases between them. The V gene's germline CDR1 is MGHRA and CDR2 YSYEKL. This CDR3 is built from 17 residues. Here the CDR3 DNA reads TGCGCCAGCAGCCAAGAGAGTGGGAGACTACACACAGATACGCAGTATTTT. It encodes CASSQESGRLHTDTQYF.

V is TRBV11-3 and J is TRBJ2-1, with a weak D call TRBD1 (5 bases). V lost 5 bases, J lost 6 bases, and 17 bases lay in between. The germline V gene encodes CDR1 SGHNT and CDR2 YENEEA. This CDR3 region has 15 residues. Written as DNA, the CDR3 is TGTGCCAGCAGCCTAGGGGCAGGGTTAGGCAATGAGCAGTTCTTC. Amino acids: CASSLGAGLGNEQFF.

This clone was picked up one time. This chain connects TRBV4-1 to TRBJ1-2; D call uncertain. The V gene lost 0 bases and the J gene lost 5 bases, with 16 bases spanning the gap. Looked up from germline, CDR1 is MGHRA and CDR2 is YSYEKL. There are 16 residues in the CDR3. The CDR3 DNA sequence: TGCGCCAGCAGCCAAGAGCGGTCCGACGGGAGATATGGCTACACCTTC. It encodes CASSQERSDGRYGYTF.

The rearrangement links TRBV28 to TRBJ2-7; possibly TRBD1 for D (6 bases). V was trimmed by 9 bases and J by 3 bases, leaving 12 bases between them. The CDR3 loop spans 12 amino acids. CDR1 MDHEN and CDR2 SYDVKM come from the germline V gene. The CDR3 DNA sequence: TGTGCCAGAACGGACAGTGACTACGAGCAGTACTTC. It codes for CARTDSDYEQYF.

The V call is TRBV10-2, the J call TRBJ2-5; 11 positions agree with TRBD2. V shed 2 bases, J shed 7 bases, and the junction held 6 bases outside the gene matches. CDR3 length: 15 amino acids. Germline V gene sequence: CDR1 WSHSY, CDR2 SAAADI. Here the CDR3 reads CASSEASGGTGTQYF. CDR3 sequence (DNA): TGCGCCAGCAGTGAGGCTAGCGGGGGGACAGGGACCCAGTACTTC.

The chain employs TRBV4-1 and TRBJ2-1; D might be TRBD2 (5 bases). The length of the CDR3 is 14 residues. V lost 0 bases to trimming and J lost 6 bases, with 9 bases between them. Per germline, CDR1 MGHRA and CDR2 YSYEKL. CDR3 residues: CASSQDPLANEQFF. As DNA, the CDR3 is TGCGCCAGCAGCCAAGACCCGCTAGCCAATGAGCAGTTCTTC.

The chain combines TRBV6-4 with TRBJ1-1; D is possibly TRBD1 (5 bases). Germline loops: CDR1 MRHNA, CDR2 SNTAGT. The CDR3 length is 16 residues. The V end lost 2 bases, the J end lost 6 bases, and 19 bases lay between the germline ends. Here the CDR3 reads CASSDTTQGTSSEAFF. DNA of the CDR3: TGTGCCAGCAGTGACACTACCCAGGGAACATCTTCTGAAGCTTTCTTT.

This sequence joins TRBV7-6 and TRBJ2-1; 7 bases match TRBD2. Per the germline V gene, CDR1 is SGHVS and CDR2 is FNYEAQ. V shed 5 bases, J shed 3 bases, and the junction held 4 bases outside the gene matches. The CDR3 has 14 amino acids. The chain's CDR3 is CASSRREYYNEQFF. For the CDR3, the DNA is TGTGCCAGCAGCCGGCGGGAGTACTACAATGAGCAGTTCTTC.

The genes are TRBV2 and TRBJ1-3; possible D gene TRBD1, 5 bases. Germline CDR1 is SNHLY and CDR2 is FYNNEI. The length of the CDR3 is 15 residues. Trimming took off 1 base at V and 3 bases at J, with 10 bases between the two ends. The CDR3 bases are TGTGCCAGCAGTGAAGTTCAGGGCAATGGAAACACCATATATTTT. Encoded protein: CASSEVQGNGNTIYF.

This chain uses TRBV15 with TRBJ1-2; D is unresolved. Looked up from germline, CDR1 is LNHNV and CDR2 is YYDKDF (reference sequence). CDR3 length: 11 amino acids. Trimming took off 5 bases at V and 5 bases at J, with 6 bases between the two ends. The CDR3 reads CATSGGYGYTF. DNA for the CDR3: TGTGCCACCAGCGGCGGGTATGGCTACACCTTC.

The V gene is TRBV12-3 or TRBV12-4, the J gene TRBJ1-1, with 9 positions matching TRBD1. V shed 5 bases and J 8 bases; nucleotides not matched to a gene: 6. This CDR3 is built from 13 residues. CDR3 region: CASSRGQGVEAFF. DNA of the CDR3: TGTGCCAGCAGTCGGGGACAGGGTGTAGAAGCTTTCTTT.